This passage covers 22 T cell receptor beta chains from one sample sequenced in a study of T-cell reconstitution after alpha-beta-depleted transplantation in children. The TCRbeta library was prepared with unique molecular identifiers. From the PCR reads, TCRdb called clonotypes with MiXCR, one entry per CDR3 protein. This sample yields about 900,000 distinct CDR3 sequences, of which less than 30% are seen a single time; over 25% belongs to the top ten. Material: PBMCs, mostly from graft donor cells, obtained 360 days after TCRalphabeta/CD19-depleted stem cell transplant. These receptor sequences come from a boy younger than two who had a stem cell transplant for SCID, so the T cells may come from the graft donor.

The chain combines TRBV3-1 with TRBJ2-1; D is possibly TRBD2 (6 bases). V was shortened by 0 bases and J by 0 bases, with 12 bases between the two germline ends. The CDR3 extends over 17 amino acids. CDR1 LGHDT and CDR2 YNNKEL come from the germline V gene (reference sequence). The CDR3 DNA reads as TGTGCCAGCAGCCAAGATAACCAGGACTACTCCTACAATGAGCAGTTCTTC. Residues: CASSQDNQDYSYNEQFF.

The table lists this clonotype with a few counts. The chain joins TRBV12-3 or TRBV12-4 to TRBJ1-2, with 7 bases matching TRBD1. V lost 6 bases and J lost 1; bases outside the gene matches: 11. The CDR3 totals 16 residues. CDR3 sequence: CASSASDRDFNYGYTF. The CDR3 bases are TGTGCCAGCAGCGCATCTGACAGGGATTTTAACTATGGCTACACCTTC.

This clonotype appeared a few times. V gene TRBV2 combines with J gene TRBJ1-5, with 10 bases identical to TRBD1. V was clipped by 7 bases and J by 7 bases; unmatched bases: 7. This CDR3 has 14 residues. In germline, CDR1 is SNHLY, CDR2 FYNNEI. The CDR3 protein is CASTATGGLQPQHF. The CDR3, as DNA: TGTGCCAGCACCGCGACAGGGGGCTTGCAGCCCCAGCATTTT.

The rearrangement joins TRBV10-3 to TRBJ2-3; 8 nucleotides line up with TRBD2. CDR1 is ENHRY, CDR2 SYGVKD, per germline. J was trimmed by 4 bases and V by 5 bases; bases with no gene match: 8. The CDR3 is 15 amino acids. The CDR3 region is CAISPTGGSADTQYF. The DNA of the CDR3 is TGTGCCATCAGTCCCACGGGGGGGTCCGCAGATACGCAGTATTTT.

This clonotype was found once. The CDR3 protein is CASSQAGLEPYLHEQYF. DNA of the CDR3: TGTGCCAGCAGCCAGGCCGGTCTAGAACCCTACCTCCACGAGCAGTACTTC. The rearrangement joins TRBV4-2 to TRBJ2-7; D not resolved. Germline CDR1 LGHNA, CDR2 YNFKEQ. The CDR3 loop spans 17 amino acids. V dropped 3 bases and J dropped 5 bases, with 23 bases sitting between them.

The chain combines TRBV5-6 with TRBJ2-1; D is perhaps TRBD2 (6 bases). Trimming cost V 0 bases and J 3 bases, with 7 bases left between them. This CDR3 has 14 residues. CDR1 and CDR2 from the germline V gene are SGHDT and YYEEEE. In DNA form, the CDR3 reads TGTGCCAGCAGCTTGGTGGACTACTACAATGAGCAGTTCTTC. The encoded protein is CASSLVDYYNEQFF.

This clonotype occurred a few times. The CDR3 spells CAWSGSYEQYF. The CDR3, as DNA: TGTGCCTGGAGTGGTAGCTACGAGCAGTACTTC. V gene TRBV30 combines with J gene TRBJ2-7; no reliable D call. V lost 1 base and J 3 bases, leaving 4 bases between the germline ends. The CDR3 runs 11 residues. Germline lookup yields CDR1 GTSNPN and CDR2 SVGIG (reference sequence).

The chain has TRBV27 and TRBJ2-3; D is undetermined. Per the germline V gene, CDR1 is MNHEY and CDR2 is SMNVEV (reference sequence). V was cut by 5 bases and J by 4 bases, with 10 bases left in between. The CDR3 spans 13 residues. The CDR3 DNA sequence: TGTGCCAGCAGTGAAGCGCGGCCAGATACGCAGTATTTT. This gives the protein CASSEARPDTQYF.

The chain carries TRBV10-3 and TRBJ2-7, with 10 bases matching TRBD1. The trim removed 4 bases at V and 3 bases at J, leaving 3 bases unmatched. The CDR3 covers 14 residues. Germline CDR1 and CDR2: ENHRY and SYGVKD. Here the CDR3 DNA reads TGTGCCATCAGTGTGGGACAGGGGTACTACGAGCAGTACTTC. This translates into CAISVGQGYYEQYF.

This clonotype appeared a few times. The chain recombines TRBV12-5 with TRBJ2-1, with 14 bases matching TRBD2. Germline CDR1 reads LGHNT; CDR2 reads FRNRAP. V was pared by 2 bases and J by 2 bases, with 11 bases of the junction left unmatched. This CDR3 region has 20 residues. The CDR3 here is CASGLSPGLAGATTYNEQFF. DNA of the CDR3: TGTGCTAGTGGTTTGAGCCCGGGACTAGCGGGGGCTACCACCTACAATGAGCAGTTCTTC.

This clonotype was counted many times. The CDR3 region has the DNA TGTGCCAGCAGCCTTCGGACAGGGGAGGGCACTGAAGCTTTCTTT. This gives the protein CASSLRTGEGTEAFF. The chain combines TRBV21-1 with TRBJ1-1; the table assigns TRBD1, which was not confirmed against the DNA. TRBV21-1 is noted as a pseudogene. The CDR3 length is 15 residues.

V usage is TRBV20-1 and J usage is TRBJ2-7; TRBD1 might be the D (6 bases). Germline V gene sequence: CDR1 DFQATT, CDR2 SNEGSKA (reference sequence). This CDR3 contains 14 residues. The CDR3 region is CRTKGLMDSYEQYF. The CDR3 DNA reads TGCAGAACCAAAGGCCTTATGGACAGCTACGAGCAGTACTTC.

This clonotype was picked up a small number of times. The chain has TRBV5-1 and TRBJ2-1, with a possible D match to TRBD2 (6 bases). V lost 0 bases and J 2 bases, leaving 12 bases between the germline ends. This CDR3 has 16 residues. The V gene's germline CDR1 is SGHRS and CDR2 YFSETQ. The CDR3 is CASSLEGLAPYNEQFF. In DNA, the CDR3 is TGCGCCAGCAGCTTGGAGGGCCTAGCGCCCTACAATGAGCAGTTCTTC.

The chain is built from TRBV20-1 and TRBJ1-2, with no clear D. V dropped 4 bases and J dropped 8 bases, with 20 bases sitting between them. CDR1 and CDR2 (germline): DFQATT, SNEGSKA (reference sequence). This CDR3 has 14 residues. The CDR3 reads CSAKGFQGSGGYTF. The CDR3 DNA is TGCAGTGCTAAGGGCTTTCAAGGTTCTGGGGGCTACACCTTC.

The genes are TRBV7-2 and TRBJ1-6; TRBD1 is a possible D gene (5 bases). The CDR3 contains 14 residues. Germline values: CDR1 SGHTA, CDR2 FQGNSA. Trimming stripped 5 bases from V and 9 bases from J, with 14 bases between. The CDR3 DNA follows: TGTGCCAGCAGCCTCGGGACTATTGGTTCACCCCTCCACTTT. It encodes CASSLGTIGSPLHF.

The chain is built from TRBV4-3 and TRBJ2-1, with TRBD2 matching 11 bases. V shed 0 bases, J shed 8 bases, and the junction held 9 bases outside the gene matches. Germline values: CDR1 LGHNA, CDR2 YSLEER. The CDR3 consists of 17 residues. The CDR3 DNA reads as TGCGCCAGCAGCCAAGAAGTAGCGGGGGGGATAAACGATGAGCAGTTCTTC. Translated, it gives CASSQEVAGGINDEQFF.

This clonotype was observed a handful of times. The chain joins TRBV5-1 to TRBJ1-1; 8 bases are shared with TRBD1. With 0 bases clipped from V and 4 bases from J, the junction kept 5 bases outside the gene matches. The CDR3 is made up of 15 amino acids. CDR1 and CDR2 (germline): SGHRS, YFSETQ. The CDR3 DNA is TGCGCCAGCAGCTTGGGACGAACAGGGGGCACTGAAGCTTTCTTT. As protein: CASSLGRTGGTEAFF.

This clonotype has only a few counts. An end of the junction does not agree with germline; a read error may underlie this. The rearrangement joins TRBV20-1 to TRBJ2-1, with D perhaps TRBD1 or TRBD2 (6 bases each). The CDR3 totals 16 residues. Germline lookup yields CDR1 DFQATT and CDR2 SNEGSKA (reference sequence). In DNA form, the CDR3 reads TGCAGTGCTAGAGATCTCGGGGGCCCTTCCTACAATGAACAGTTCTTC. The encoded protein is CSARDLGGPSYNEQFF.

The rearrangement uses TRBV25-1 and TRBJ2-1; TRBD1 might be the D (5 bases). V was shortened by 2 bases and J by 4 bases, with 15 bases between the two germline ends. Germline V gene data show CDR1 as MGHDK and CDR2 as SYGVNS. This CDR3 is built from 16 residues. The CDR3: CASSEPGHLPYNEQFF. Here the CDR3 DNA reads TGTGCCAGCAGTGAACCCGGACATTTACCATACAATGAGCAGTTCTTC.

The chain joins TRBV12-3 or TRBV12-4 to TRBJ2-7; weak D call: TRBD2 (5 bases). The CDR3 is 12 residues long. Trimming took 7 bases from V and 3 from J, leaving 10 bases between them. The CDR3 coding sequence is TGTGCCAGCACTCCGGGAATCTACGAGCAGTACTTC. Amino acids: CASTPGIYEQYF.

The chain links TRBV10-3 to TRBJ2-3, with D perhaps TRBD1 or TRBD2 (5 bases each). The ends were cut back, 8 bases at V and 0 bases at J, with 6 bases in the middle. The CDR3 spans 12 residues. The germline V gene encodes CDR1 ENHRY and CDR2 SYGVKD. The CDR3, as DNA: TGTGCCATCGGGGGAAGCACAGATACGCAGTATTTT. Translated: CAIGGSTDTQYF.

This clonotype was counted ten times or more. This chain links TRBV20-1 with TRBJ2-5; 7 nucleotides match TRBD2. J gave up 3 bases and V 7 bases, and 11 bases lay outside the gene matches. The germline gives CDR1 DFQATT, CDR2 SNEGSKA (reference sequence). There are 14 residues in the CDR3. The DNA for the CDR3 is TGCAGTGTTTCCCGGATGGGGGGGAAAGAGACCCAGTACTTC. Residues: CSVSRMGGKETQYF.